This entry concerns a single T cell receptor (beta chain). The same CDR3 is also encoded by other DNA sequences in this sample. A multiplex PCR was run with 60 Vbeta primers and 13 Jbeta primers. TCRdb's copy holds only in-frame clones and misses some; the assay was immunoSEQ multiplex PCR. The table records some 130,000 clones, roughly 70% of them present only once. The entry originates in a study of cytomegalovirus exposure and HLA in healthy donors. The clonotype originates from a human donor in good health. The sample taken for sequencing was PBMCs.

CDR3 region: CASSLALYGYNEQFF. The CDR3 DNA reads TGTGCCAGCAGCTTGGCGCTCTACGGGTACAATGAGCAGTTCTTC. The genes are TRBV5-6 and TRBJ2-1; no reliable D call. The CDR3 spans 15 residues. Trimming removed 0 bases at V and 4 bases at J, with 11 bases between. Germline assignment: CDR1 SGHDT and CDR2 YYEEEE.